In this sample, the clone carrying this TCR beta chain turned up a few times. The antigen remains unidentified. The length of the CDR3 is 19 residues. Germline V CDR1 and CDR2: SGHTA, FQGNSA. The V gene lost 5 bases and the J gene lost 0 bases, with 25 bases spanning the gap. Reverse transcribed after extraction, RNA yielded cDNA as the sequencing template. The data were produced by immunoSEQ multiplex PCR, yet TCRdb's version contains in-frame clones alone and is incomplete. The data show 250,000 to 350,000 clones, around 64% seen once. This entry is derived from a study of CD8+ T cells in alopecia areata. Turning to the study itself: Dosing spanned 6 to 18 months on tofacitinib, then 6 months off drug. Study results and caveats: There were many expanded lesional clones persisting in scalp and blood during tofacitinib.

The sample's treatment: oral pan-JAK inhibitor, 5-10 mg twice daily. Individuals with alopecia areata gave both lesional scalp punch biopsies and peripheral blood for collection. This chain connects TRBV7-2 to TRBJ1-1; the D gene is possibly TRBD1 (5 bases). The sample consisted of CD4+ T cells sorted from blood, taken between weeks 51 and 54, from a patient treated with tofacitinib. The clonotype originates from a human donor with alopecia areata. The CDR3 protein is CASSEDSWDGRAMNTEAFF. For the CDR3, the DNA is TGTGCCAGCAGCGAGGACTCGTGGGATGGCAGGGCAATGAACACTGAAGCTTTCTTT.